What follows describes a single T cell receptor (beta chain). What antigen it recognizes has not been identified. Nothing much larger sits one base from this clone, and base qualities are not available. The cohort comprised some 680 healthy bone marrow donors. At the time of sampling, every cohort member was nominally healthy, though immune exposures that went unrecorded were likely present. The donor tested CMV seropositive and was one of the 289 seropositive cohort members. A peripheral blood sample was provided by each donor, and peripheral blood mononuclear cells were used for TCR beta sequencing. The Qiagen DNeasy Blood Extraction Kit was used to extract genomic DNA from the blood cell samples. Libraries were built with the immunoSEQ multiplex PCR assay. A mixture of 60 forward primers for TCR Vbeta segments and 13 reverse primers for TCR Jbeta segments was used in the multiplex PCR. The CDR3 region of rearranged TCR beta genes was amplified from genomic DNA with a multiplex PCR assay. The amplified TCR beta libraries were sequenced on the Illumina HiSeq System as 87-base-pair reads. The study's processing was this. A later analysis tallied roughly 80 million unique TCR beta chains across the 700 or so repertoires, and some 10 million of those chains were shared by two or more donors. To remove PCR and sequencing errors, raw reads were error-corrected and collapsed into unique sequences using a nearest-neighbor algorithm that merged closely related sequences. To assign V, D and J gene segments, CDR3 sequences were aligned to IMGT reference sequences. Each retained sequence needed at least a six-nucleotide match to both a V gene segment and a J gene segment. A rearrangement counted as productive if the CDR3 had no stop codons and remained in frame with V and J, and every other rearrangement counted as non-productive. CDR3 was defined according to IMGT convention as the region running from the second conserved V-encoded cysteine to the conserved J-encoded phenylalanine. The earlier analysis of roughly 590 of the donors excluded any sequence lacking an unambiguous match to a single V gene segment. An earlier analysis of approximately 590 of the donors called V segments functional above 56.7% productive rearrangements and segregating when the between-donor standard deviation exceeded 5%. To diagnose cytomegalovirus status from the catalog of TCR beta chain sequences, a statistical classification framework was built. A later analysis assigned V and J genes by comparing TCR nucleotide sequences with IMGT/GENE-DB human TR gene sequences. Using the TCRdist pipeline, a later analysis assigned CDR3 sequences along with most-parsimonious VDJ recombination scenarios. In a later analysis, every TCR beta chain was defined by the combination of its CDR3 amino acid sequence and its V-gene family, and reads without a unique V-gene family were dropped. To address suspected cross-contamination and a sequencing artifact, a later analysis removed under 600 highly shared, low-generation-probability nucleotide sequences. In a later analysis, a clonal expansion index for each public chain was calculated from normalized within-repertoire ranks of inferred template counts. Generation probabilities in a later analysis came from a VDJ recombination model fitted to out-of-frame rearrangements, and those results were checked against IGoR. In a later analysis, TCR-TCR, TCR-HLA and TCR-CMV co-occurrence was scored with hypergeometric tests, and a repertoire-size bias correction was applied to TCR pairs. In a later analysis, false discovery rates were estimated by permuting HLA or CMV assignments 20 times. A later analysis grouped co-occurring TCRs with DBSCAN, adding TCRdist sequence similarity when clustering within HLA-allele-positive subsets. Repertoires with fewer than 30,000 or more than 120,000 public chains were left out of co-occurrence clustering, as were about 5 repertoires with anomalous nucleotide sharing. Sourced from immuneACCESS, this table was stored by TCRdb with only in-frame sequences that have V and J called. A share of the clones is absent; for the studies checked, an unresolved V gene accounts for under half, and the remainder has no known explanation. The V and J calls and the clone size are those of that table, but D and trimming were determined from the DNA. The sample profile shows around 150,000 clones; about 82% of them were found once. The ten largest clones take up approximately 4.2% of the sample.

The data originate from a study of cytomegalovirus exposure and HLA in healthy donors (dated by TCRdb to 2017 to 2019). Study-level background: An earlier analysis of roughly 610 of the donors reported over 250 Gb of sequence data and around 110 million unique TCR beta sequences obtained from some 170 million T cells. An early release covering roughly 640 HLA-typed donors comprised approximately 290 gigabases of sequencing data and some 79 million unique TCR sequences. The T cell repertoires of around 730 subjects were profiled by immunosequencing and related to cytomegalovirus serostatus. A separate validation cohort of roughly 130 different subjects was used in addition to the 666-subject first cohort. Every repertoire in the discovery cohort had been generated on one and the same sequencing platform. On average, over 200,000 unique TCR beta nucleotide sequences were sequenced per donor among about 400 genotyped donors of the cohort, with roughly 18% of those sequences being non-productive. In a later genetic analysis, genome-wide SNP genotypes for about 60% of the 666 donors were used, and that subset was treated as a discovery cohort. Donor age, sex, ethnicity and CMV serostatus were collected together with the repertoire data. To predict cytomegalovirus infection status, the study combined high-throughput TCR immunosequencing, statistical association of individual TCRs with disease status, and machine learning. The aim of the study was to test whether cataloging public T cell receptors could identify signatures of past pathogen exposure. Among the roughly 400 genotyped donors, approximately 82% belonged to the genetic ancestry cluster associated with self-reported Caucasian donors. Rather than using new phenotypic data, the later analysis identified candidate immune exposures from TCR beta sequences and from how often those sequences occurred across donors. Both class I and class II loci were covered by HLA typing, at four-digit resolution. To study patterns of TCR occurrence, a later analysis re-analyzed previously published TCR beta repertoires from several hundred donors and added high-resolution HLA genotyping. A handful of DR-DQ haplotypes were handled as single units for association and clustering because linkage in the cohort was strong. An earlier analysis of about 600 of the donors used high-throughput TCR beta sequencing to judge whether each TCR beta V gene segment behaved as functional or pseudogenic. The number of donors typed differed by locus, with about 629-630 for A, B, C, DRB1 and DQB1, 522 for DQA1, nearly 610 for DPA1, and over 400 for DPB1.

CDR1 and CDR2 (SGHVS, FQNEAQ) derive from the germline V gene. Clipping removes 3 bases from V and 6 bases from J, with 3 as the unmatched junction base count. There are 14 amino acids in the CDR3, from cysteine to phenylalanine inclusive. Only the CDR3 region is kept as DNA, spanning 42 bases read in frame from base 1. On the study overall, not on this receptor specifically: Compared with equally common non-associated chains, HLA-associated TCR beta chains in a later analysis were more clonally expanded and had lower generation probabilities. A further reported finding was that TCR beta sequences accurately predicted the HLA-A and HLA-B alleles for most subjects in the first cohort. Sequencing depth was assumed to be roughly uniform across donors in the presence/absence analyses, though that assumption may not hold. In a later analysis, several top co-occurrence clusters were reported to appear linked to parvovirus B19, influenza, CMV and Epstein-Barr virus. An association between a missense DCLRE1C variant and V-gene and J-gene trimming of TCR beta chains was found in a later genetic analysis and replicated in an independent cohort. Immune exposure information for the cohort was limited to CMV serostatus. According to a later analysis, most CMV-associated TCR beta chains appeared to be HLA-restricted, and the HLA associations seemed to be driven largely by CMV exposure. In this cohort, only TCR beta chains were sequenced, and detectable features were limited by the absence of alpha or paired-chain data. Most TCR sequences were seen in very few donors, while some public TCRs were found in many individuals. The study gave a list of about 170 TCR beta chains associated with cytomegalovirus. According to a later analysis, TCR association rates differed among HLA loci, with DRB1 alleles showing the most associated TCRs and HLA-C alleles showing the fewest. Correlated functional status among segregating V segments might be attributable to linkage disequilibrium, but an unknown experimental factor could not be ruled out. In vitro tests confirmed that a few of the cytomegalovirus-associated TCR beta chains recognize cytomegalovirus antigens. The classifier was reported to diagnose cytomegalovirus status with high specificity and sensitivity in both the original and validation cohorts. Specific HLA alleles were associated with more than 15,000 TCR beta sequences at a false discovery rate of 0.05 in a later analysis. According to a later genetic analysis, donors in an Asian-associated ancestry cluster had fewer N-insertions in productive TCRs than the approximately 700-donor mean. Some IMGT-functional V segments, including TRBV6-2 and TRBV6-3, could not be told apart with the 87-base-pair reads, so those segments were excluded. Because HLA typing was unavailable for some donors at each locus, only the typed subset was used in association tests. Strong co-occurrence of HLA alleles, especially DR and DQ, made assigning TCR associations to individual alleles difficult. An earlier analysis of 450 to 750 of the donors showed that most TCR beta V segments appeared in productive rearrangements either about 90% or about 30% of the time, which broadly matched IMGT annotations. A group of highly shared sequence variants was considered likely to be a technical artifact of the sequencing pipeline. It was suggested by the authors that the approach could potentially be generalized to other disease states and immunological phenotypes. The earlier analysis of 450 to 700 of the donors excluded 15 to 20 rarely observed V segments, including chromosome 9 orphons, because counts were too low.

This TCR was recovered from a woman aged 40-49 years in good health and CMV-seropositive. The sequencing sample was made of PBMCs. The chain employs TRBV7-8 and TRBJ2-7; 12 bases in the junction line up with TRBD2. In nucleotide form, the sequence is TGTGCCAGCAGCTTTGGACTAGCGGGAACCGAGCAGTACTTC. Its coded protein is CASSFGLAGTEQYF.